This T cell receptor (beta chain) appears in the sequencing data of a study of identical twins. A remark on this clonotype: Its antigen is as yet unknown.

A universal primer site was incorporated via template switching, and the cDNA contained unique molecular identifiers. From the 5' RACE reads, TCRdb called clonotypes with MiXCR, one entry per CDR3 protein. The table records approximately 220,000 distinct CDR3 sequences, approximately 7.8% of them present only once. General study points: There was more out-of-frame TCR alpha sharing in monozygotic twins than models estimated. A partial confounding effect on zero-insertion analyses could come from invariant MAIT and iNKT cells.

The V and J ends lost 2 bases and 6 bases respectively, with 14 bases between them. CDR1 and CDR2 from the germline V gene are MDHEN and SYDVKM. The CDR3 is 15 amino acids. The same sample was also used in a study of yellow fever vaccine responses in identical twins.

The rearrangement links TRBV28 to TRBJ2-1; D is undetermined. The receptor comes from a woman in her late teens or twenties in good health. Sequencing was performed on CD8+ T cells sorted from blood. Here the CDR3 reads CASSLRASVGNEQFF. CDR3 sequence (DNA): TGTGCCAGCAGTTTAAGAGCGTCAGTTGGCAATGAGCAGTTCTTC.